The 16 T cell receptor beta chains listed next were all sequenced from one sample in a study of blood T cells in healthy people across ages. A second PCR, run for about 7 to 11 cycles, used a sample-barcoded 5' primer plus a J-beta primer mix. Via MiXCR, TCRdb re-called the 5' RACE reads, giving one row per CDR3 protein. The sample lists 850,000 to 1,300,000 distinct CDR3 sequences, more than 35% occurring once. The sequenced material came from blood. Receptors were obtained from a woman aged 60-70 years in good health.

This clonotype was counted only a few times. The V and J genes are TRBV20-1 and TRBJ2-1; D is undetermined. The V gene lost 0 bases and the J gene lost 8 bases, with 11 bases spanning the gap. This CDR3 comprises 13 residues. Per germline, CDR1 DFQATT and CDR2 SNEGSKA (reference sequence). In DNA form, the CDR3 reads TGCAGTGCTAGAGATCTAGGGTTGGATGAGCAGTTCTTC. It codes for CSARDLGLDEQFF.

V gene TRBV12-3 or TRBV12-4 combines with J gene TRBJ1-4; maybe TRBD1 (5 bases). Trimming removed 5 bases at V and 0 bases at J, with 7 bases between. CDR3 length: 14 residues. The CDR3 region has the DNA TGTGCCAGCAGTGTACAGGCAACTAATGAAAAACTGTTTTTT. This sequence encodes CASSVQATNEKLFF.

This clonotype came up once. The CDR3 reads CASSSTGFVQETQFF. CDR3 nucleotide sequence: TGTGCCAGCAGTTCGACAGGGTTCGTCCAAGAGACCCAGTTCTTC. The J gene is TRBJ2-5, the V gene TRBV28; 7 bases line up with TRBD1. Judging by the DNA end, TRBJ2-1 fits better; the J call may be wrong. The CDR3 loop spans 15 amino acids. Per the germline V gene, CDR1 is MDHEN and CDR2 is SYDVKM.

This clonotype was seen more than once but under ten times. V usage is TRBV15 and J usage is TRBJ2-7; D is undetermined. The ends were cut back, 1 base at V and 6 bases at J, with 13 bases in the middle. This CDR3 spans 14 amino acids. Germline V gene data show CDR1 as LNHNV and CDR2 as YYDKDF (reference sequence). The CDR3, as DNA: TGTGCCACCAGCAGAGTTGGTTACGGTCGCGAGCAGTACTTC. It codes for CATSRVGYGREQYF.

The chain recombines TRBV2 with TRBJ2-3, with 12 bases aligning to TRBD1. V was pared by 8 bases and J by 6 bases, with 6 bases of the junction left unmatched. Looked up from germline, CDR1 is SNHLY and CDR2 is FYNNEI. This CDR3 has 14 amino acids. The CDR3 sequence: CASLRDRGRDTQYF. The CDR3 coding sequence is TGTGCCAGCCTCCGGGACAGGGGGCGTGATACGCAGTATTTT.

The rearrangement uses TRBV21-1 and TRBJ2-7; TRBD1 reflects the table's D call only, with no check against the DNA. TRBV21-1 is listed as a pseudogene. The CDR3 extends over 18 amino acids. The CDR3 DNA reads TGTGCCAGCAGCAAAGCCAACAGACCGCGAGGGGGCGACGACGAGCAGTACTTC. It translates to CASSKANRPRGGDDEQYF.

The CDR3 DNA reads as TGTGCCAGCAGTTACAGGGGGAGGGATTACAATGAGCAGTTCTTC. Translated, it gives CASSYRGRDYNEQFF. The chain recombines TRBV6-6 with TRBJ2-1; the D gene is possibly TRBD2 (7 bases). CDR3 length: 15 residues. Trimming removed 2 bases from V and 4 bases from J, with 12 bases in between. In germline, CDR1 is MNHNY, CDR2 SVGAGI (reference sequence).

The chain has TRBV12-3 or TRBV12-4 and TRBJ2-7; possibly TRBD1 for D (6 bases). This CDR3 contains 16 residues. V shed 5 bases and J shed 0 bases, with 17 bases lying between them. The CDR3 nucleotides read TGTGCCAGCAGTCCCTACCCTATGACAGGCTCCTACGAGCAGTACTTC. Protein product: CASSPYPMTGSYEQYF.

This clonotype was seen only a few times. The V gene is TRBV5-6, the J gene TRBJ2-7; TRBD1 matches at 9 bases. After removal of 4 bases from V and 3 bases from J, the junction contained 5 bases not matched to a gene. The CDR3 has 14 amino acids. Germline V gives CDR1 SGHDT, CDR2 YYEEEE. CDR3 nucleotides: TGTGCCAGCAGCCGGGGACAGGGAGACTACGAGCAGTACTTC. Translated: CASSRGQGDYEQYF.

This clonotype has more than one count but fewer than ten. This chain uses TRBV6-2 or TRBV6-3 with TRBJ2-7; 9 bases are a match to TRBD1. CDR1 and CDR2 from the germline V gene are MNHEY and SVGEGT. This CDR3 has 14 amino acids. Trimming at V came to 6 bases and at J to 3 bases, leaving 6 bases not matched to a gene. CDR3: CASRNRGLIYEQYF. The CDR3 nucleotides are TGTGCCAGCAGAAACAGGGGGCTAATCTACGAGCAGTACTTC.

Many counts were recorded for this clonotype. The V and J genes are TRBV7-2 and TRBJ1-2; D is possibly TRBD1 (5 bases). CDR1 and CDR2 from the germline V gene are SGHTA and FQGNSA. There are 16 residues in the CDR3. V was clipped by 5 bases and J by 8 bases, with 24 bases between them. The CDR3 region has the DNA TGTGCCAGCAGCGGGGGGAGGTCTAAGAATGATCGGGGCTACACCTTC. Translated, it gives CASSGGRSKNDRGYTF.

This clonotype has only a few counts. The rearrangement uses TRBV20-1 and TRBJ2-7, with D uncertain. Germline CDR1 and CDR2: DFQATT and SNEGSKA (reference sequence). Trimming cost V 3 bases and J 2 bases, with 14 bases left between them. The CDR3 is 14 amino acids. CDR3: CSASSLRRPYEQYF. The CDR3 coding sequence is TGCAGTGCTAGTTCTCTACGCCGTCCCTACGAGCAGTACTTC.

This CDR3 is CASSYSENIQYF. In DNA form, the CDR3 reads TGTGCCAGCAGTTACTCGGAAAACATTCAGTACTTC. V gene TRBV6-6 combines with J gene TRBJ2-4; D remains unclear. This CDR3 spans 12 amino acids. V lost 0 bases to trimming and J lost 5 bases, with 2 bases between them. Germline CDR1 reads MNHNY; CDR2 reads SVGAGI (reference sequence).

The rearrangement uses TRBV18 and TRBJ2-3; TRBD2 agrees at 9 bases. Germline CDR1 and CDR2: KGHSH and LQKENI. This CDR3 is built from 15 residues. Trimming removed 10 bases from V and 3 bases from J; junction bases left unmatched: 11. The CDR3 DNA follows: TGTGCCAACTCGAAGCGGGAGGTGAGGACAGATACGCAGTATTTT. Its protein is CANSKREVRTDTQYF. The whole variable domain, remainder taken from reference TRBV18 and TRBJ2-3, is NAGVMQNPRHLVRRRGQEARLRCSPMKGHSHVYWYRQLPEEGLKFMVYLQKENIIDESGMPKERFSAEFPKEGPSILRIQQVVRGDSAAYFCANSKREVRTDTQYFGPGTRLTVL.

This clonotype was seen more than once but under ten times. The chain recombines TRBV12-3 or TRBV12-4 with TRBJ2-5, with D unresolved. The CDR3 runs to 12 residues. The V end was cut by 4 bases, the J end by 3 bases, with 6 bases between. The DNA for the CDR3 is TGTGCCAGCAGTTGGGGAAAAGAGACCCAGTACTTC. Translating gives CASSWGKETQYF.

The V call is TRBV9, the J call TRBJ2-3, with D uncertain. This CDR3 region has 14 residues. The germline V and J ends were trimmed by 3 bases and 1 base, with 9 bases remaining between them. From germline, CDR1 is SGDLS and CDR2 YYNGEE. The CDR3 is CASSGPPGTDTQYF. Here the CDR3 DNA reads TGTGCCAGCAGCGGTCCGCCGGGCACAGATACGCAGTATTTT.